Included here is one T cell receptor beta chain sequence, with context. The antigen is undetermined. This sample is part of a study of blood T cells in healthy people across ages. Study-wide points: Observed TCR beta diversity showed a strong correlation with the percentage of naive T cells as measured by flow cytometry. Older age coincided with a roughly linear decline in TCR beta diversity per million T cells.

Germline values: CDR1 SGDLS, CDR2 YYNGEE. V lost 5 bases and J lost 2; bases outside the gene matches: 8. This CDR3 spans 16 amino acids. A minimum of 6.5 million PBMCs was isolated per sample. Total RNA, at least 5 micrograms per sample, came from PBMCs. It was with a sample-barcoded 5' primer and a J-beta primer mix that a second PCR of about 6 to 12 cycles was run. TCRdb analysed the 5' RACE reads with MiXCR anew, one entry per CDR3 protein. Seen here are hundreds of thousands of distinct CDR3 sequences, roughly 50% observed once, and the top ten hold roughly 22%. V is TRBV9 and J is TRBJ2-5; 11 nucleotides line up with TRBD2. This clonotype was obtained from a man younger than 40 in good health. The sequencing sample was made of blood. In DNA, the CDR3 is TGTGCCAGCAGTCCCGGGACTAGCGGAGCACAAGAGACCCAGTACTTC. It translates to CASSPGTSGAQETQYF. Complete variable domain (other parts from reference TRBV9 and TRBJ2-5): DSGVTQTPKHLITATGQRVTLRCSPRSGDLSVYWYQQSLDQGLQFLIQYYNGEERAKGNILERFSAQQFPDLHSELNLSSLELGDSALYFCASSPGTSGAQETQYFGPGTRLLVL.